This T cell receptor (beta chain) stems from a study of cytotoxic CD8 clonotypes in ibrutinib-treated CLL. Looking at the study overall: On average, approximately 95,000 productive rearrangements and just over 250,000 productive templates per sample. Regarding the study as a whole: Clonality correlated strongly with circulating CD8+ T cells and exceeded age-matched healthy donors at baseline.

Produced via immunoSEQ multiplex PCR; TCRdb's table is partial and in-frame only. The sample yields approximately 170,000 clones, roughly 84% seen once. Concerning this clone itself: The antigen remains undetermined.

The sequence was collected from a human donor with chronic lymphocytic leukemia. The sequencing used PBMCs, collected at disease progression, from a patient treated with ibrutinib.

The CDR3, as DNA: TGTGCCAGCAGCTTAGGAGGGGCCGCATCCTACAATGAGCAGTTCTTC. Its protein is CASSLGGAASYNEQFF. The chain links TRBV11-2 to TRBJ2-1; possibly TRBD1 or TRBD2 for D (5 bases each). The V end lost 1 base, the J end lost 1 base, and 11 bases lay between the germline ends. This CDR3 is 16 amino acids long. Germline assignment: CDR1 SGHAT and CDR2 FQNNGV. Using reference TRBV11-2 and TRBJ2-1 for the parts outside the CDR3, the full variable domain is EAGVAQSPRYKIIEKRQSVAFWCNPISGHATLYWYQQILGQGPKLLIQFQNNGVVDDSQLPKDRFSAERLKGVDSTLKIQPAKLEDSAVYLCASSLGGAASYNEQFFGPGTRLTVL.